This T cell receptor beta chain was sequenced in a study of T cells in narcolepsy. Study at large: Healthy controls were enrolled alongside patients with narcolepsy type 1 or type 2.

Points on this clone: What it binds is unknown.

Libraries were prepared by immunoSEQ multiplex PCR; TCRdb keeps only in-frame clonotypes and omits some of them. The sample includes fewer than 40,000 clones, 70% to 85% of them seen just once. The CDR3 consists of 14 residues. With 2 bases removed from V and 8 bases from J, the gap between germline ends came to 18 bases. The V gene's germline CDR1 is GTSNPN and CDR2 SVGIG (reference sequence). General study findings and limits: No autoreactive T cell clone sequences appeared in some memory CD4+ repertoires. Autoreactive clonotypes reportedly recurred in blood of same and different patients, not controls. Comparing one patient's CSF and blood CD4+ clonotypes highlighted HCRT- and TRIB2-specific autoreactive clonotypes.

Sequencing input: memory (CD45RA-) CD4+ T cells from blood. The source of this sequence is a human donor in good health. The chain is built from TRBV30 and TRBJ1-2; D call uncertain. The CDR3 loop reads CAWSSGLAVAGYTF. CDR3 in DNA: TGTGCCTGGAGTTCCGGACTAGCGGTCGCGGGCTACACCTTC.